Listed below are T cell receptor beta chains from one sample, sequenced in a study of low-dose radiotherapy and immunotherapy resistance in tumors. In TCRdb, the reads were re-called with MiXCR into one record per CDR3 protein. Counted here are nearly 95,000 distinct CDR3 sequences, roughly 9% occurring once; the ten biggest clones make up roughly 1%. The sample here was PBMCs, taken before treatment. The receptors were sampled from a male donor with prostate cancer. The CDR3 runs from the conserved cysteine through the conserved F or W. The order of the fields is V gene, clone size, D gene, J gene, CDR3 protein, CDR3 DNA. The D gene is left open where the match is weak. The size field is filled for only some rows; it gives once, few, many or a size class.

V gene: TRBV7-2; clone size: many; D gene: .; J gene: TRBJ2-2; CDR3 protein: CASSLPYGLENTGELFF; CDR3 DNA: TGTGCCAGCAGCTTACCCTACGGACTGGAAAACACCGGGGAGCTGTTTTTT
V gene: TRBV6-2/TRBV6-3; clone size: many; D gene: .; J gene: TRBJ1-5; CDR3 protein: CASSYRQSNQPQHF; CDR3 DNA: TGTGCCAGCAGTTACCGACAGAGCAATCAGCCCCAGCATTTT
V gene: TRBV28; clone size: many; D gene: .; J gene: TRBJ2-1; CDR3 protein: CASSYRDSYNEQFF; CDR3 DNA: TGTGCCAGCAGTTACCGGGACTCATACAATGAGCAGTTCTTC
V gene: TRBV27; clone size: many; D gene: .; J gene: TRBJ1-5; CDR3 protein: CASSSGTLGREPQHF; CDR3 DNA: TGTGCCAGCAGTTCAGGGACGCTCGGAAGAGAGCCCCAGCATTTT
V gene: TRBV5-1; clone size: many; D gene: .; J gene: TRBJ2-7; CDR3 protein: CASSVPVADSYEQYF; CDR3 DNA: TGCGCCAGCAGCGTACCGGTGGCGGACTCCTACGAGCAGTACTTC
V gene: TRBV5-1; clone size: many; D gene: .; J gene: TRBJ1-1; CDR3 protein: CASSFGNRDRRAEAFF; CDR3 DNA: TGCGCCAGCAGCTTTGGGAACCGGGACCGTCGGGCTGAAGCTTTCTTT
V gene: TRBV14; clone size: many; D gene: .; J gene: TRBJ1-1; CDR3 protein: CASSRYSGTEAFF; CDR3 DNA: TGTGCCAGCAGCCGCTACAGTGGCACTGAAGCTTTCTTT
V gene: TRBV7-9; clone size: many; D gene: .; J gene: TRBJ2-5; CDR3 protein: CASSFSEETQYF; CDR3 DNA: TGTGCCAGCAGCTTTAGTGAAGAGACCCAGTACTTC
V gene: TRBV6-2/TRBV6-3; clone size: many; D gene: .; J gene: TRBJ2-3; CDR3 protein: CASSYSPDRRGSTDTQYF; CDR3 DNA: TGTGCCAGCAGTTACTCCCCGGACAGGAGGGGAAGCACAGATACGCAGTATTTT
V gene: TRBV6-1; clone size: many; D gene: TRBD1; J gene: TRBJ1-5; CDR3 protein: CASGRTGVSNQPQHF; CDR3 DNA: TGTGCCAGCGGGCGGACAGGGGTTAGCAATCAGCCCCAGCATTTT
V gene: TRBV19; clone size: many; D gene: TRBD2; J gene: TRBJ2-3; CDR3 protein: CASSIGGRGTDTQYF; CDR3 DNA: TGTGCCAGTAGTATAGGCGGGAGAGGCACAGATACGCAGTATTTT
V gene: TRBV28; clone size: .; D gene: .; J gene: TRBJ1-4; CDR3 protein: CASVTQGEKLFF; CDR3 DNA: TGTGCCAGCGTAACGCAGGGCGAAAAACTGTTTTTT
V gene: TRBV4-1; clone size: many; D gene: .; J gene: TRBJ1-5; CDR3 protein: CASSQDASPGNALPQHF; CDR3 DNA: TGCGCCAGCAGCCAAGACGCCTCGCCCGGTAACGCCTTGCCCCAGCATTTT
V gene: TRBV30; clone size: many; D gene: .; J gene: TRBJ2-3; CDR3 protein: CAWSVRGTDTQYF; CDR3 DNA: TGTGCCTGGAGTGTACGGGGCACAGATACGCAGTATTTT
V gene: TRBV29-1; clone size: many; D gene: .; J gene: TRBJ2-7; CDR3 protein: CSARGTTSSYEQYF; CDR3 DNA: TGCAGCGCCCGCGGGACGACGAGCTCCTACGAGCAGTACTTC
V gene: TRBV4-2; clone size: many; D gene: TRBD1; J gene: TRBJ2-7; CDR3 protein: CASSAGQGSSYEQYF; CDR3 DNA: TGTGCCAGCAGCGCGGGACAGGGGTCCTCCTACGAGCAGTACTTC
V gene: TRBV12-3/TRBV12-4; clone size: .; D gene: .; J gene: TRBJ1-2; CDR3 protein: CASSPSSGRDYTF; CDR3 DNA: TGTGCCAGCAGCCCGTCATCTGGGCGCGACTACACCTTC
V gene: TRBV19; clone size: many; D gene: .; J gene: TRBJ1-5; CDR3 protein: CASSRQSSDSNQPQHF; CDR3 DNA: TGTGCCAGTAGCAGGCAATCTTCCGATAGCAATCAGCCCCAGCATTTT
V gene: TRBV20-1; clone size: many; D gene: TRBD2; J gene: TRBJ2-3; CDR3 protein: CSVLAGAVDTQYF; CDR3 DNA: TGCAGTGTTCTAGCGGGAGCGGTAGATACGCAGTATTTT
V gene: TRBV24-1; clone size: many; D gene: TRBD2; J gene: TRBJ2-3; CDR3 protein: CATSESTSGRGTDTQYF; CDR3 DNA: TGTGCCACCAGTGAATCGACTAGCGGGAGGGGTACAGATACGCAGTATTTT
V gene: TRBV6-2/TRBV6-3; clone size: many; D gene: .; J gene: TRBJ2-1; CDR3 protein: CASSYTSVPSSYNEQFF; CDR3 DNA: TGTGCCAGCAGTTACACCTCTGTGCCTAGCTCCTACAATGAGCAGTTCTTC
V gene: TRBV7-2; clone size: many; D gene: TRBD2; J gene: TRBJ2-7; CDR3 protein: CASSLPGLALHRGVDEQYF; CDR3 DNA: TGTGCCAGCAGTCTGCCGGGACTAGCTTTACATCGGGGCGTCGACGAGCAGTACTTC
V gene: TRBV18; clone size: many; D gene: .; J gene: TRBJ2-7; CDR3 protein: CASSPTGRTYEQYF; CDR3 DNA: TGTGCCAGCTCACCCACGGGACGGACCTACGAGCAGTACTTC
V gene: TRBV12-3/TRBV12-4; clone size: many; D gene: TRBD1; J gene: TRBJ1-2; CDR3 protein: CASWTGAGYTF; CDR3 DNA: TGTGCCAGTTGGACAGGGGCCGGCTACACCTTC
V gene: TRBV7-9; clone size: many; D gene: TRBD2; J gene: TRBJ2-4; CDR3 protein: CASSLGLAGGHLAKNIQYF; CDR3 DNA: TGTGCCAGCAGCTTAGGACTAGCGGGAGGTCATCTAGCCAAAAACATTCAGTACTTC
V gene: TRBV5-1; clone size: .; D gene: .; J gene: TRBJ2-1; CDR3 protein: CASSFDQTGQFF; CDR3 DNA: TGCGCCAGCAGCTTCGACCAGACCGGGCAGTTCTTC
V gene: TRBV29-1; clone size: many; D gene: TRBD2; J gene: TRBJ2-5; CDR3 protein: CSASSGPRGTQYF; CDR3 DNA: TGCAGCGCATCTAGCGGCCCCCGGGGGACCCAGTACTTC
V gene: TRBV7-3; clone size: many; D gene: TRBD1; J gene: TRBJ2-2; CDR3 protein: CASSRFQPTGDAGELFF; CDR3 DNA: TGTGCCAGCAGCCGTTTTCAACCCACAGGGGACGCCGGGGAGCTGTTTTTT
V gene: TRBV29-1; clone size: many; D gene: .; J gene: TRBJ2-7; CDR3 protein: CSANGGGGYEQYF; CDR3 DNA: TGCAGCGCCAATGGGGGTGGCGGCTACGAGCAGTACTTC